The 10 T cell receptor beta chains below come from one sample, sequenced in a study of read filtering for tumor transcriptome and immune sequencing. From roughly 390 ng of RNA, a library with molecular barcoded alpha/delta and beta/gamma adaptors was made. One entry per CDR3 protein, called by TCRdb with MiXCR from the reads. This table holds 62,000 or so distinct CDR3 sequences, 20% to 25% found once. Input material: a population of CD138-negative cells sorted from bone marrow. The receptors were gathered from a donor over 35 with multiple myeloma.

This clonotype was seen repeatedly, ten times or more. The chain couples TRBV27 to TRBJ2-7; D might be TRBD1 (5 bases). This CDR3 is built from 16 residues. The germline CDR1 and CDR2 sequences are MNHEY and SMNVEV (reference sequence). V was shortened by 2 bases and J by 0 bases, with 14 bases between the two germline ends. Here the CDR3 DNA reads TGTGCCAGCAGTTTAACCGACAGCTACAGCTCCTACGAGCAGTACTTC. This encodes CASSLTDSYSSYEQYF.

This clonotype was seen at least ten times. The chain uses TRBV3-1 and TRBJ1-1, with D perhaps TRBD1 (6 bases). The CDR3 runs 14 residues. Looked up from germline, CDR1 is LGHDT and CDR2 is YNNKEL (reference sequence). V lost 7 bases, J lost 3 bases, and 15 bases lay in between. CDR3 residues: CASTHRDLDTEAFF. CDR3 bases: TGTGCCAGCACCCACAGGGATCTAGACACTGAAGCTTTCTTT.

The chain employs TRBV18 and TRBJ1-5; D is undetermined. The germline V and J ends were trimmed by 6 bases and 4 bases, with 16 bases remaining between them. CDR1 is KGHSH, CDR2 LQKENI, per germline. The length of the CDR3 is 15 residues. The chain's CDR3 is CASSMERGGNQPQHF. CDR3 coding DNA: TGTGCCAGCTCCATGGAGCGTGGAGGGAATCAGCCCCAGCATTTT.

This clonotype was detected ten times or more. The genes are TRBV7-3 and TRBJ2-1; 14 positions match TRBD2. Germline trimming cut 5 bases from V and 9 bases from J; bases unmatched to any gene: 15. CDR1 is SGHTA and CDR2 is FQGTGA in the germline V gene. This CDR3 is 18 amino acids long. In DNA, the CDR3 is TGTGCCAGCAGCCCCTTAATTGGGACTAGCGGGAGATTTGGTGAGCAGTTCTTC. This gives the protein CASSPLIGTSGRFGEQFF.

The chain combines TRBV18 with TRBJ2-5, with 9 nucleotides matching TRBD1. The CDR3 extends over 17 amino acids. The junction had 11 bases not matched to a gene; V was cut back by 1 base and J by 5 bases. Germline V lookup: CDR1 KGHSH, CDR2 LQKENI. CDR3 sequence reads: CASSPLQGQGNGETQYF. CDR3 nucleotide sequence: TGTGCCAGCTCACCACTACAGGGACAGGGAAATGGGGAGACCCAGTACTTC.

Details on this clonotype: Since a much larger clone is just one base distant, this may be a read error. The J gene is TRBJ1-1, the V gene TRBV5-1; D is unresolved. The CDR3 spans 14 residues. CDR1 and CDR2 (germline): SGHRS, YFSETQ. CDR3 bases: TGCGCCGGCAGCAATGGAGTGATGGGGACTGAAGCTTTCTTT. Translating gives CAGSNGVMGTEAFF.

This clonotype has ten or more counts. The chain couples TRBV3-1 to TRBJ2-7; D not certain. Trimming took 1 base from V and 1 from J, leaving 2 bases between them. Germline CDR1 is LGHDT and CDR2 is YNNKEL (reference sequence). The CDR3 length is 12 residues. CDR3 sequence (DNA): TGTGCCAGCAGCCAAGGATCCTACGAGCAGTACTTC. Translating gives CASSQGSYEQYF.

About this clonotype itself: One junction end does not reproduce the germline sequence, and a read error may be involved. DNA of the CDR3: TGTGCCAGCAGCTTAGTAGCGGGTCCCCCCGACGAGCGGTACTTC. It yields the protein CASSLVAGPPDERYF. The J gene is TRBJ2-7, the V gene TRBV7-8, with 7 positions matching TRBD2. Germline CDR1 is SGHVS and CDR2 is FQNEAQ. This CDR3 has 15 residues.

This clonotype appeared many times. The chain combines TRBV14 with TRBJ2-5; D perhaps matches TRBD2 (5 bases). The CDR3 spans 15 residues. Trimming shortened V by 2 bases and J by 4 bases, and 14 bases separated the two germline ends. The germline CDR1 and CDR2 sequences are SGHDN and FVKESK. CDR3 loop: CASSQLLRRGETQYF. DNA for the CDR3: TGTGCCAGCAGCCAACTTCTCCGACGGGGAGAGACCCAGTACTTC.

This clonotype has at least ten counts. This chain uses TRBV29-1 with TRBJ1-4; TRBD1 agrees at 8 bases. The CDR3 length is 13 residues. In germline, CDR1 is SQVTM, CDR2 ANQGSEA. The V gene end was trimmed by 6 bases and the J gene end by 6 bases; junction bases not matched to a gene: 6. The CDR3 reads CSVQPGQDEKLFF. CDR3 sequence (DNA): TGCAGCGTACAACCGGGACAGGATGAAAAACTGTTTTTT.